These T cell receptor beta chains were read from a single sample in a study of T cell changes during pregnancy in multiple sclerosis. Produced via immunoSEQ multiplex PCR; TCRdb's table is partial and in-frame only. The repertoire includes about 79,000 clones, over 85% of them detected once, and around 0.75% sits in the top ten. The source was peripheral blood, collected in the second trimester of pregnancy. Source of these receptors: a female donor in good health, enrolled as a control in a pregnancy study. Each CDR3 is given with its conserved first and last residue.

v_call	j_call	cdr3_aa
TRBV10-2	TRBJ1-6	CASSEPDRDSPLHF
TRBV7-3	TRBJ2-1	CASSTQGVYNEQFF
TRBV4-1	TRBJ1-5	CASSQEGAGGSRPQHF
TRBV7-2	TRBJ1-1	CASSPGGRVNTEAFF
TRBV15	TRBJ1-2	CATSRGQGIGGYTF
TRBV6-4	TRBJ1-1	CASSEEENTEAFF
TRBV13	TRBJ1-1	CASRLTGNTEAFF
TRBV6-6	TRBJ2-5	CASSYSRETQYF
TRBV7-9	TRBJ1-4	CASSPRDRGDNEKLFF
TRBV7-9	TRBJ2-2	CASSIPRLSGELFF
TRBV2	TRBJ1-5	CASRRRQDSNQPQHF